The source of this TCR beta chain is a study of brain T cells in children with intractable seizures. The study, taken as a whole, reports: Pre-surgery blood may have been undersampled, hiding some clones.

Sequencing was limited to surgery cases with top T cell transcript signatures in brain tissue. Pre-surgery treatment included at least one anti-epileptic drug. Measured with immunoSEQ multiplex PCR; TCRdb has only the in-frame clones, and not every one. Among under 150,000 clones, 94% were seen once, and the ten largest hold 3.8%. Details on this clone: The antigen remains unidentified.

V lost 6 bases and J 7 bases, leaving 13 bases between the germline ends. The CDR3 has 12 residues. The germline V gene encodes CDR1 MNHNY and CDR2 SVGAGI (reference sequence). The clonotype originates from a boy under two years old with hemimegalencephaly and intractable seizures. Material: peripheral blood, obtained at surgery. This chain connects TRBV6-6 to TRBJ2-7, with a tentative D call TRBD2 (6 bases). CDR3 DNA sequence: TGTGCCAGCAGACCGGGACTCCGAGAGCAGTACTTC. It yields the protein CASRPGLREQYF.